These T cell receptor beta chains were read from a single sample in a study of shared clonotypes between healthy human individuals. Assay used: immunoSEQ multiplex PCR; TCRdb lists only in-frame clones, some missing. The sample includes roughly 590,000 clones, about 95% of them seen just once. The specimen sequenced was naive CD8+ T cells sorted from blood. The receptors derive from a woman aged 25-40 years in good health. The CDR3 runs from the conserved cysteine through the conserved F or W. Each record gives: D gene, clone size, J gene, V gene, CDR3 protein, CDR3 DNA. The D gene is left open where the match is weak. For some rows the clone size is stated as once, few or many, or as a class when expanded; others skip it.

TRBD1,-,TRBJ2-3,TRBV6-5,CASSQTGLRLDTQYF,TGTGCCAGCAGTCAGACAGGGCTTCGGTTGGATACGCAGTATTTT
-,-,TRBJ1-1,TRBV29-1,CSVNQRTEAFF,TGCAGCGTGAATCAGAGGACTGAAGCTTTCTTT
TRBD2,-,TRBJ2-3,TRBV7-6,CASSLGLADSTDTQYF,TGTGCCAGCAGCCTAGGACTAGCGGACAGCACAGATACGCAGTATTTT
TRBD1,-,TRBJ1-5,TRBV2,CASSEEGPRDRAQQPQHF,TGTGCCAGCAGTGAAGAAGGACCCCGGGACAGGGCGCAGCAGCCCCAGCATTTT
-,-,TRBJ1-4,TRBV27,CASRTTLGGEKLFF,TGTGCCAGCAGAACCACGTTGGGTGGTGAAAAACTGTTTTTT
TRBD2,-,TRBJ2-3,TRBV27,CASSSGTSGTDTQYF,TGTGCCAGCAGTTCCGGGACTAGCGGCACAGATACGCAGTATTTT
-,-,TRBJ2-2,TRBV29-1,CSVDRGNTGELFF,TGCAGCGTTGACAGGGGGAACACCGGGGAGCTGTTTTTT
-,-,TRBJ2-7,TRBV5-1,CASSLSLSYEQYF,TGCGCCAGCAGCTTAAGCCTCTCCTACGAGCAGTACTTC
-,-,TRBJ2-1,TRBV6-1,CASSEEQFF,TGTGCCAGCAGTGAAGAGCAGTTCTTC
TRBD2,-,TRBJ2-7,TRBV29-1,CSVVERLAGGPRGYEQYF,TGCAGCGTTGTCGAGCGGCTAGCGGGAGGGCCGCGGGGGTACGAGCAGTACTTC
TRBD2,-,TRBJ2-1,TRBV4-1,CASSLWPAGVSNEQFF,TGCGCCAGCAGCCTATGGCCAGCGGGAGTGAGCAATGAGCAGTTCTTC
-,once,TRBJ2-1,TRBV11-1,CASSSTGGEYNEQFF,TGTGCCAGCAGCTCCACAGGGGGGGAATACAATGAGCAGTTCTTC
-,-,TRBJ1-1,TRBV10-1,CASSEDDLGPQAFF,TGCGCCAGCAGTGAGGACGACTTGGGTCCCCAAGCTTTCTTT
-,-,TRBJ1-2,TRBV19,CASAPGQNYGYTF,TGTGCCAGTGCTCCGGGACAAAACTATGGCTACACCTTC
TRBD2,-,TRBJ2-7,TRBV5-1,CASSSGTSGYEQYF,TGCGCCAGCAGCTCCGGGACTAGCGGATACGAGCAGTACTTC
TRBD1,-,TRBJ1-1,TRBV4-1,CASRKGQGITEAFF,TGCGCCAGCAGAAAAGGACAGGGAATCACTGAAGCTTTCTTT
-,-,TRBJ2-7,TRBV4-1,CASTRDDSSYEQYF,TGCGCCAGCACCCGGGACGACAGCTCCTACGAGCAGTACTTC
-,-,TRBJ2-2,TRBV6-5,CASSLRPGTGELFF,TGTGCCAGCAGTTTGAGGCCCGGCACCGGGGAGCTGTTTTTT
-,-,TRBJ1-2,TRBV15,CATSPIWGEDYGYTF,TGTGCCACCAGCCCGATTTGGGGGGAAGACTATGGCTACACCTTC
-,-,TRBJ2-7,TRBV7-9,CASSPPRGGPTYEQYF,TGTGCCAGCAGCCCCCCACGGGGTGGACCAACCTACGAGCAGTACTTC
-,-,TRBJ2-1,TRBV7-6,CASSLTTDFTYNEQFF,TGTGCCAGCAGCCTGACGACGGATTTCACCTACAATGAGCAGTTCTTC
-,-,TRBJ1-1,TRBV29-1,CSVASGLVNTEAFF,TGCAGCGTTGCGTCAGGGTTGGTGAACACTGAAGCTTTCTTT